This TCR beta chain came from a study of response to subunit inactivated influenza vaccine. The CDR3 extends over 16 amino acids. Per the germline V gene, CDR1 is SGHTA and CDR2 is FQGTGA. The V gene end was trimmed by 5 bases and the J gene end by 6 bases; junction bases not matched to a gene: 9. The sample holds a few counts of this clonotype. One entry per CDR3 protein, called by TCRdb with MiXCR from the RT-PCR reads. The data show 590,000 or so distinct CDR3 sequences, 12% to 15% seen once. The sequence derives from a man aged 45-65 years who received an inactivated influenza vaccine. The V call is TRBV7-3, the J call TRBJ2-1, with TRBD2 matching over 11 bases. Sequencing used PBMCs from blood, obtained approximately 15 days before vaccination. The CDR3: CASSIGTSGPINEQFF. The CDR3, as DNA: TGTGCCAGCAGCATCGGGACTAGCGGCCCAATCAATGAGCAGTTCTTC.